These T cell receptor beta chains were read from a single sample in a study of cytomegalovirus exposure and HLA in healthy donors. The data were produced by immunoSEQ multiplex PCR, yet TCRdb's version contains in-frame clones alone and is incomplete. The data contain over 150,000 clones, roughly 70% of them singletons. The specimen sequenced was PBMCs. The receptors stem from a male donor in good health and CMV-seronegative. The CDR3 runs from the conserved cysteine through the conserved F or W. The D gene is left open where the match is weak. Clone size is shown for a subset of rows, as once, few, many or a class of expanded clone.

j_call d_call v_call clone_size cdr3_aa cdr3_nt
TRBJ1-5 TRBD1 TRBV9 few CASSDGTGAANQPQHF TGTGCCAGCAGCGACGGGACAGGGGCGGCAAATCAGCCCCAGCATTTT
TRBJ1-6 TRBD1 TRBV18 - CASSPTSTGGASDSPLHF TGTGCCAGCTCACCGACGTCTACAGGGGGCGCGTCGGATTCACCCCTCCACTTT
TRBJ2-1 TRBD1 TRBV28 few CASSPGQLYNEQFF TGTGCCAGCAGCCCGGGACAGTTGTACAATGAGCAGTTCTTC
TRBJ1-1 - TRBV6-5 - CASSYSGHRAFF TGTGCCAGCAGTTACTCAGGACACAGGGCTTTCTTT
TRBJ1-6 - TRBV6-5 once CASRLRRVNSPLHF TGTGCCAGCAGGTTGAGGCGGGTTAATTCACCCCTCCACTTT
TRBJ2-7 - TRBV5-4 - CASSLDFNEQYF TGTGCCAGCAGCTTGGACTTTAACGAGCAGTACTTC
TRBJ2-7 - TRBV20-1 few CSGEGGAEQYF TGCAGTGGAGAAGGGGGAGCGGAGCAGTACTTC
TRBJ2-6 TRBD1 TRBV4-2 - CASSPGQGASGANVLTF TGTGCCAGCAGCCCGGGACAGGGGGCCTCTGGGGCCAACGTCCTGACTTTC
TRBJ2-7 TRBD1 TRBV7-9 - CASSPRDRFIIGEQYF TGTGCCAGCAGCCCTCGGGACAGGTTCATCATCGGCGAGCAGTACTTC
TRBJ2-3 - TRBV5-1 - CASSLWQDTQYF TGCGCCAGCAGCTTGTGGCAAGATACGCAGTATTTT
TRBJ1-6 TRBD1 TRBV2 - CASSPGQGAGSPLHF TGTGCCAGCAGCCCAGGACAGGGGGCCGGATCACCCCTCCACTTT
TRBJ2-1 - TRBV6-1 once CASSALGVSRYNEQFF TGTGCCAGCAGTGCTCTAGGCGTCTCCCGCTACAATGAGCAGTTCTTC
TRBJ1-3 - TRBV4-1 - CASSPQPPGNTIYF TGCGCCAGCAGCCCACAACCCCCTGGAAACACCATATATTTT
TRBJ2-1 - TRBV4-1 - CASSQDSGGGAIYNEQFF TGCGCCAGCAGCCAAGATTCGGGCGGCGGGGCAATATACAATGAGCAGTTCTTC
TRBJ2-6 TRBD1 TRBV6-5 - CASSYGQGPNVLTF TGTGCCAGCAGTTACGGACAGGGCCCCAACGTCCTGACTTTC
TRBJ2-5 - TRBV28 - CASSLAPPGAQYF TGTGCCAGCAGTTTGGCCCCCCCAGGGGCCCAGTACTTC
TRBJ1-1 - TRBV18 - CASSPTGKNTEAFF TGTGCCAGCTCACCCACAGGGAAGAACACTGAAGCTTTCTTT
TRBJ2-6 TRBD1 TRBV28 - CASRGTGSGANVLTF TGTGCCAGCAGGGGGACAGGGTCTGGGGCCAACGTCCTGACTTTC
TRBJ2-2 - TRBV9 few CASSAGQLNTGELFF TGTGCCAGCAGCGCGGGACAATTGAACACCGGGGAGCTGTTTTTT
TRBJ2-3 - TRBV7-9 - CASSARITDTQYF TGTGCCAGCAGCGCTAGGATCACAGATACGCAGTATTTT
TRBJ1-6 TRBD1 TRBV19 - CASSTRDRGEYNSPLHF TGTGCCAGTAGTACCCGGGACAGGGGGGAATATAATTCACCCCTCCACTTT
TRBJ2-3 TRBD2 TRBV9 - CASSVELAGVADTQYF TGTGCCAGCAGCGTAGAGCTAGCGGGAGTTGCAGATACGCAGTATTTT
TRBJ1-5 - TRBV7-2 few CASSLDWGVSNQPQHF TGTGCCAGCAGCTTAGACTGGGGCGTTAGCAATCAGCCCCAGCATTTT
TRBJ1-5 - TRBV4-2 - CASSQVSNQPQHF TGTGCCAGCAGCCAAGTATCGAATCAGCCCCAGCATTTT
TRBJ2-2 - TRBV28 - CASSLSTGELFF TGTGCCAGCAGTTTATCGACCGGGGAGCTGTTTTTT
TRBJ2-7 TRBD1 TRBV7-9 - CASSLRDRGLFLYF TGTGCCAGCAGCCTCCGGGACAGGGGGCTCTTTTTGTACTTC
TRBJ2-7 - TRBV6-1 - CASSETGLDGYYEQYF TGTGCCAGCAGTGAAACGGGACTGGACGGATACTACGAGCAGTACTTC
TRBJ2-1 TRBD2 TRBV29-1 - CSVEVAGGYEQFF TGCAGCGTTGAAGTAGCGGGAGGCTATGAGCAGTTCTTC
TRBJ2-1 TRBD2 TRBV4-3 medium-sized CASSQTSGSVDEQFF TGCGCCAGCAGCCAGACTAGCGGGAGTGTGGATGAGCAGTTCTTC
TRBJ2-5 - TRBV20-1 few CSAGPGETQYF TGCAGTGCTGGACCGGGGGAGACCCAGTACTTC
TRBJ2-1 TRBD1 TRBV4-3 - CASSQPGTGGNEQFF TGCGCCAGCAGCCAACCCGGGACAGGGGGCAATGAGCAGTTCTTC
TRBJ2-3 - TRBV28 - CASSPGVAGTDTQYF TGTGCCAGCAGTCCGGGGGTAGCGGGCACAGATACGCAGTATTTT
TRBJ2-5 - TRBV30 - CAWSANIGETQYF TGTGCCTGGAGTGCCAATATCGGGGAGACCCAGTACTTC
TRBJ2-3 - TRBV5-4 - CASSSYTDTQYF TGTGCCAGCAGCTCGTACACAGATACGCAGTATTTT
TRBJ2-7 - TRBV5-1 - CASSRSNEQYF TGCGCCAGCAGCCGCTCTAACGAGCAGTACTTC
TRBJ2-3 TRBD1 TRBV19 - CASSTGQGRTDTQYF TGTGCCAGTAGCACGGGACAGGGACGCACAGATACGCAGTATTTT
TRBJ2-3 - TRBV7-6 once CASSLQNTQYF TGTGCCAGCAGCTTACAAAATACGCAGTATTTT